A selection of T cell receptor beta chains follows, all from one sample in a study of T-cell reconstitution after alpha-beta-depleted transplantation in children. TCRdb analysed the PCR reads with MiXCR anew, one entry per CDR3 protein. This sample has roughly 500,000 distinct CDR3 sequences, with 32% found just once. The material was PBMCs from the stem cell graft donor, obtained from the stem cell graft. The receptors come from a human donor who donated a stem cell graft to a child with aplastic anemia. The CDR3 runs from the conserved cysteine through the conserved F or W. Each record gives: V gene, D gene, clone size, J gene, CDR3 protein, CDR3 DNA. The D gene is left open where the match is weak. Not every row has a clone size; where given, it reads once, few, many or a size class.

v_call: TRBV10-3
d_call: TRBD1
clone_size: .
j_call: TRBJ1-1
cdr3_aa: CAIGGQGAGGEAFF
cdr3_nt: TGTGCCATCGGAGGACAGGGGGCCGGAGGTGAAGCTTTCTTT

v_call: TRBV12-5
d_call: .
clone_size: .
j_call: TRBJ2-2
cdr3_aa: CASGLSLTTANTGELFF
cdr3_nt: TGTGCTAGTGGTTTGTCCCTCACGACAGCGAACACCGGGGAGCTGTTTTTT

v_call: TRBV6-2/TRBV6-3
d_call: TRBD1
clone_size: few
j_call: TRBJ1-6
cdr3_aa: CASRTTGQESPLHF
cdr3_nt: TGTGCCAGCAGGACGACAGGGCAAGAATCACCCCTCCACTTT

v_call: TRBV12-3/TRBV12-4
d_call: TRBD2
clone_size: .
j_call: TRBJ2-2
cdr3_aa: CASSARAGGPESGELFF
cdr3_nt: TGTGCCAGCAGCGCTCGAGCGGGAGGGCCGGAGAGCGGGGAGCTGTTTTTT

v_call: TRBV24-1
d_call: .
clone_size: few
j_call: TRBJ1-1
cdr3_aa: CATSALGNTEAFF
cdr3_nt: TGTGCCACCAGTGCCTTGGGGAACACTGAAGCTTTCTTT

v_call: TRBV11-2
d_call: .
clone_size: few
j_call: TRBJ1-1
cdr3_aa: CASSYEGYTEAFF
cdr3_nt: TGTGCCAGCAGCTACGAGGGGTACACTGAAGCTTTCTTT

v_call: TRBV6-5
d_call: .
clone_size: .
j_call: TRBJ1-5
cdr3_aa: CASSHQGHSNQPQHF
cdr3_nt: TGTGCCAGCAGCCATCAGGGCCATAGCAATCAGCCCCAGCATTTT

v_call: TRBV6-2/TRBV6-3
d_call: .
clone_size: .
j_call: TRBJ1-2
cdr3_aa: CASSYLPGYGYTF
cdr3_nt: TGTGCCAGCAGTTACCTCCCGGGCTATGGCTACACCTTC

v_call: TRBV7-9
d_call: .
clone_size: .
j_call: TRBJ1-2
cdr3_aa: CASSLGDFGYTF
cdr3_nt: TGTGCCAGCAGCTTAGGGGATTTTGGCTACACCTTC

v_call: TRBV5-1
d_call: .
clone_size: .
j_call: TRBJ2-5
cdr3_aa: CASSPTRERLETQYF
cdr3_nt: TGCGCCAGCAGCCCGACCCGGGAGAGGTTAGAGACCCAGTACTTC

v_call: TRBV6-2/TRBV6-3
d_call: TRBD1
clone_size: many
j_call: TRBJ2-3
cdr3_aa: CASSHGAGQADTQYF
cdr3_nt: TGTGCCAGCAGTCACGGGGCGGGACAGGCAGATACGCAGTATTTT

v_call: TRBV29-1
d_call: .
clone_size: .
j_call: TRBJ2-1
cdr3_aa: CSVEASYNEQFF
cdr3_nt: TGCAGCGTTGAAGCCAGTTACAATGAGCAGTTCTTC

v_call: TRBV7-9
d_call: .
clone_size: few
j_call: TRBJ2-3
cdr3_aa: CASSPATASTDTQYF
cdr3_nt: TGTGCCAGCAGCCCTGCCACCGCTAGCACAGATACGCAGTATTTT

v_call: TRBV29-1
d_call: .
clone_size: .
j_call: TRBJ2-1
cdr3_aa: CSVGAERAPPYNEQFF
cdr3_nt: TGCAGCGTTGGGGCCGAGCGAGCGCCACCCTACAATGAGCAGTTCTTC

v_call: TRBV29-1
d_call: .
clone_size: few
j_call: TRBJ1-3
cdr3_aa: CSVANSGNTIYF
cdr3_nt: TGCAGCGTTGCTAACTCTGGAAACACCATATATTTT

v_call: TRBV2
d_call: .
clone_size: .
j_call: TRBJ2-7
cdr3_aa: CASSVNREDEQYF
cdr3_nt: TGTGCCAGCAGTGTTAACAGGGAGGACGAGCAGTACTTC

v_call: TRBV4-2
d_call: .
clone_size: .
j_call: TRBJ2-1
cdr3_aa: CASSQGGQGGLYNEQFF
cdr3_nt: TGTGCCAGCAGCCAAGGGGGGCAGGGGGGCCTCTACAATGAGCAGTTCTTC

v_call: TRBV6-5
d_call: TRBD1
clone_size: few
j_call: TRBJ1-1
cdr3_aa: CASSSPRGPTEAFF
cdr3_nt: TGTGCCAGCAGTTCCCCGAGGGGGCCCACTGAAGCTTTCTTT

v_call: TRBV6-5
d_call: TRBD2
clone_size: .
j_call: TRBJ2-1
cdr3_aa: CASSYSSQGRTSGLQGQFF
cdr3_nt: TGTGCCAGCAGTTACTCTTCCCAGGGACGGACTAGCGGTCTTCAGGGGCAGTTCTTC

v_call: TRBV13
d_call: .
clone_size: few
j_call: TRBJ2-5
cdr3_aa: CASSTAGKETQYF
cdr3_nt: TGTGCCAGCAGTACGGCGGGGAAAGAGACCCAGTACTTC

v_call: TRBV29-1
d_call: .
clone_size: few
j_call: TRBJ1-1
cdr3_aa: CSVREQGGGTEAFF
cdr3_nt: TGCAGCGTACGAGAGCAGGGAGGAGGAACTGAAGCTTTCTTT

v_call: TRBV12-3/TRBV12-4
d_call: TRBD1
clone_size: few
j_call: TRBJ2-4
cdr3_aa: CASLPGTGVGENIQYF
cdr3_nt: TGTGCCAGCCTACCCGGGACAGGGGTCGGGGAAAACATTCAGTACTTC

v_call: TRBV27
d_call: .
clone_size: .
j_call: TRBJ2-3
cdr3_aa: CASSVSVQTSTDTQYF
cdr3_nt: TGTGCCAGCAGTGTCTCAGTTCAAACTAGCACAGATACGCAGTATTTT

v_call: TRBV5-1
d_call: .
clone_size: few
j_call: TRBJ1-5
cdr3_aa: CASSLAVNQPQHF
cdr3_nt: TGCGCCAGCAGCTTGGCTGTGAATCAGCCCCAGCATTTT

v_call: TRBV20-1
d_call: .
clone_size: few
j_call: TRBJ1-1
cdr3_aa: CSARDSGDTEAFF
cdr3_nt: TGCAGTGCTAGAGATTCCGGGGATACTGAAGCTTTCTTT

v_call: TRBV7-2
d_call: TRBD2
clone_size: few
j_call: TRBJ2-1
cdr3_aa: CASSLGTREVEQFF
cdr3_nt: TGTGCCAGCAGCTTAGGGACTCGGGAGGTTGAGCAGTTCTTC

v_call: TRBV6-5
d_call: TRBD2
clone_size: .
j_call: TRBJ2-7
cdr3_aa: CASSSEGTSGRTHPYEQYF
cdr3_nt: TGTGCCAGCAGTTCCGAAGGTACTAGCGGGAGAACCCACCCCTACGAGCAGTACTTC

v_call: TRBV29-1
d_call: TRBD2
clone_size: few
j_call: TRBJ2-1
cdr3_aa: CSVNSGSSYNEQFF
cdr3_nt: TGCAGCGTTAATAGCGGGAGCTCCTACAATGAGCAGTTCTTC

v_call: TRBV15
d_call: .
clone_size: .
j_call: TRBJ2-5
cdr3_aa: CATLSGMETQYF
cdr3_nt: TGTGCCACCCTCAGCGGCATGGAGACCCAGTACTTC

v_call: TRBV9
d_call: .
clone_size: .
j_call: TRBJ2-2
cdr3_aa: CASSVTGLSGELFF
cdr3_nt: TGTGCCAGCAGCGTAACAGGGCTTTCCGGGGAGCTGTTTTTT

v_call: TRBV12-3/TRBV12-4
d_call: .
clone_size: many
j_call: TRBJ1-1
cdr3_aa: CASSPSTEAFF
cdr3_nt: TGTGCCAGCAGCCCGTCCACTGAAGCTTTCTTT

v_call: TRBV29-1
d_call: .
clone_size: .
j_call: TRBJ2-1
cdr3_aa: CSVEDRSDGLYNEQFF
cdr3_nt: TGCAGCGTTGAAGATCGTTCGGACGGACTATACAATGAGCAGTTCTTC

v_call: TRBV18
d_call: .
clone_size: .
j_call: TRBJ1-1
cdr3_aa: CASSAGPTEAFF
cdr3_nt: TGTGCCAGCTCAGCTGGGCCCACTGAAGCTTTCTTT

v_call: TRBV5-1
d_call: TRBD2
clone_size: .
j_call: TRBJ2-1
cdr3_aa: CASSPNALAGEQFF
cdr3_nt: TGCGCCAGCAGCCCCAATGCCCTAGCGGGAGAGCAGTTCTTC

v_call: TRBV30
d_call: .
clone_size: few
j_call: TRBJ2-6
cdr3_aa: CAWSHGGSGANVLTF
cdr3_nt: TGTGCCTGGAGCCACGGTGGTTCTGGGGCCAACGTCCTGACTTTC

v_call: TRBV29-1
d_call: TRBD2
clone_size: .
j_call: TRBJ2-4
cdr3_aa: CSVAGTSGDKNIQYF
cdr3_nt: TGCAGCGTTGCGGGGACTAGCGGAGATAAAAACATTCAGTACTTC

v_call: TRBV12-3/TRBV12-4
d_call: .
clone_size: few
j_call: TRBJ2-5
cdr3_aa: CASSSTGGGTQYF
cdr3_nt: TGTGCCAGCAGTTCCACAGGCGGCGGGACCCAGTACTTC

v_call: TRBV18
d_call: .
clone_size: few
j_call: TRBJ2-4
cdr3_aa: CASSPGRVNIQYF
cdr3_nt: TGTGCCAGCTCACCAGGGCGGGTAAACATTCAGTACTTC

v_call: TRBV20-1
d_call: TRBD2
clone_size: .
j_call: TRBJ2-3
cdr3_aa: CSARLAGGRGTQYF
cdr3_nt: TGCAGTGCTAGACTAGCGGGAGGTCGGGGTACGCAGTATTTT

v_call: TRBV10-2
d_call: .
clone_size: .
j_call: TRBJ2-3
cdr3_aa: CASSGWPSVLDTQYF
cdr3_nt: TGCGCCAGCAGTGGGTGGCCTAGCGTGTTAGATACGCAGTATTTT

v_call: TRBV10-3
d_call: TRBD1
clone_size: .
j_call: TRBJ1-5
cdr3_aa: CAISVGQGDQPQHF
cdr3_nt: TGTGCCATCAGTGTTGGGCAGGGGGATCAGCCCCAGCATTTT

v_call: TRBV20-1
d_call: TRBD2
clone_size: few
j_call: TRBJ2-7
cdr3_aa: CSASYLAVTYEQYF
cdr3_nt: TGCAGTGCTAGCTACCTAGCGGTTACCTACGAGCAGTACTTC

v_call: TRBV10-3
d_call: .
clone_size: few
j_call: TRBJ2-1
cdr3_aa: CAISVHLDLTGYNEQFF
cdr3_nt: TGTGCCATCAGTGTTCACCTAGATTTGACGGGTTACAATGAGCAGTTCTTC

v_call: TRBV7-6
d_call: .
clone_size: .
j_call: TRBJ2-7
cdr3_aa: CASSLESGNAYEQYF
cdr3_nt: TGTGCCAGCAGCTTAGAGAGCGGAAACGCCTACGAGCAGTACTTC

v_call: TRBV5-1
d_call: TRBD2
clone_size: .
j_call: TRBJ2-3
cdr3_aa: CASSRWTRTDTQYF
cdr3_nt: TGCGCCAGCAGCCGATGGACTAGAACAGATACGCAGTATTTT

v_call: TRBV11-2
d_call: TRBD2
clone_size: .
j_call: TRBJ2-1
cdr3_aa: CASSLEVAGGVRGNEQFF
cdr3_nt: TGTGCCAGCAGCTTAGAGGTAGCGGGAGGGGTCCGTGGCAATGAGCAGTTCTTC

v_call: TRBV12-3/TRBV12-4
d_call: .
clone_size: .
j_call: TRBJ2-7
cdr3_aa: CASSPGQGRSYEQYF
cdr3_nt: TGTGCCAGCAGCCCTGGGCAGGGTAGGTCCTACGAGCAGTACTTC

v_call: TRBV7-2
d_call: TRBD1
clone_size: .
j_call: TRBJ1-6
cdr3_aa: CASSFDGTGSPLHF
cdr3_nt: TGTGCCAGCAGCTTCGACGGGACAGGTTCACCCCTCCACTTT

v_call: TRBV25-1
d_call: .
clone_size: .
j_call: TRBJ1-1
cdr3_aa: CATKPREFTEAFF
cdr3_nt: TGTGCCACCAAACCCAGGGAATTCACTGAAGCTTTCTTT

v_call: TRBV15
d_call: TRBD1
clone_size: few
j_call: TRBJ1-1
cdr3_aa: CATRLDRGLAEAFF
cdr3_nt: TGTGCCACCAGGTTAGACAGGGGGCTTGCTGAAGCTTTCTTT

v_call: TRBV7-9
d_call: .
clone_size: .
j_call: TRBJ1-1
cdr3_aa: CASAFQGMNTEAFF
cdr3_nt: TGTGCCAGCGCGTTCCAGGGGATGAACACTGAAGCTTTCTTT

v_call: TRBV12-3/TRBV12-4
d_call: .
clone_size: many
j_call: TRBJ1-5
cdr3_aa: CASSFFGGRVGNQPQHF
cdr3_nt: TGTGCCAGCAGTTTCTTTGGGGGGCGAGTGGGCAATCAGCCCCAGCATTTT

v_call: TRBV7-2
d_call: .
clone_size: once
j_call: TRBJ2-5
cdr3_aa: CASSSGLILQETQYF
cdr3_nt: TGTGCCAGCAGCTCTGGACTTATACTTCAAGAGACCCAGTACTTC

v_call: TRBV10-3
d_call: .
clone_size: many
j_call: TRBJ2-1
cdr3_aa: CASDPGDNEQFF
cdr3_nt: TGTGCCAGTGACCCTGGAGACAATGAGCAGTTCTTC

v_call: TRBV25-1
d_call: .
clone_size: few
j_call: TRBJ2-4
cdr3_aa: CASSVRQEIAKNIQYF
cdr3_nt: TGTGCCAGCAGTGTCCGACAGGAGATAGCCAAAAACATTCAGTACTTC

v_call: TRBV18
d_call: .
clone_size: many
j_call: TRBJ1-1
cdr3_aa: CASSPGLNTEAFF
cdr3_nt: TGTGCCAGCTCACCGGGATTGAACACTGAAGCTTTCTTT